The subject of this entry is one T cell receptor (beta chain). Donors, healthy HIV-negative adults, lacked recent acute infections or vaccinations. Unsorted samples drew genomic DNA from some 82 million PBMCs. This entry comes from a study of shared clonotypes between healthy human individuals. V lost 0 bases and J lost 7, with 18 bases in between. This CDR3 has 16 residues. The V gene's germline CDR1 is LNHNV and CDR2 YYDKDF (reference sequence). It was on ten immunoSEQ deep assay plates that unsorted PBMC DNA was sequenced. In the study's own analysis: As immunoSEQ supplied junction-only sequences (without quality scores), filtering differed. Sequenced by immunoSEQ multiplex PCR; TCRdb stores in-frame clones only, minus some. The V and J calls and clone size were taken over from that table, and D and trimming were inferred from the DNA. The sample contains hundreds of thousands of clones, 70% to 80% of which appear only once.

Sequenced material: PBMCs. This receptor was identified in a woman aged 40 to 50 in good health. Some clones in this sample may be carry-over from other donors' samples. The rearrangement joins TRBV15 to TRBJ1-2, with TRBD1 as a possible D gene (5 bases). CDR3 loop: CATSRDAEGIGGGYTF. The CDR3, as DNA: TGTGCCACCAGCAGAGATGCGGAGGGGATTGGAGGTGGCTACACCTTC.